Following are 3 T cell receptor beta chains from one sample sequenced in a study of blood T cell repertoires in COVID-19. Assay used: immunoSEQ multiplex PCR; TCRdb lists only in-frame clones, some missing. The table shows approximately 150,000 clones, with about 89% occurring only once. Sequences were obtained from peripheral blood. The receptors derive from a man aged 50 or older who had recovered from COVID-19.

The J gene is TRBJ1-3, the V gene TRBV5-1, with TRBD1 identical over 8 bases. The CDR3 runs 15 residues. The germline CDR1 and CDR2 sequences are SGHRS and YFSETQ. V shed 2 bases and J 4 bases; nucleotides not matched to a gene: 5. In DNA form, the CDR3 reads TGCGCCAGCAGCTTCCAGGGGGCGCAAGGAAACACCATATATTTT. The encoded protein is CASSFQGAQGNTIYF.

The CDR3 DNA sequence: TGCGCCAGCAGTGAGGCGGTCACTGAAGCTTTCTTT. It specifies CASSEAVTEAFF. The rearrangement uses TRBV10-2 and TRBJ1-1, with D unresolved. CDR1 is WSHSY, CDR2 SAAADI, per germline. The ends were cut back, 2 bases at V and 4 bases at J, with 5 bases in the middle. This CDR3 is 12 amino acids long.

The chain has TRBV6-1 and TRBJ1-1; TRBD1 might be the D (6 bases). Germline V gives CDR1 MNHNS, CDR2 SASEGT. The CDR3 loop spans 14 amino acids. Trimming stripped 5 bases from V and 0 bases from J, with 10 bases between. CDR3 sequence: CASSSWDMNTEAFF. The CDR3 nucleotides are TGTGCCAGCAGTTCATGGGACATGAACACTGAAGCTTTCTTT.